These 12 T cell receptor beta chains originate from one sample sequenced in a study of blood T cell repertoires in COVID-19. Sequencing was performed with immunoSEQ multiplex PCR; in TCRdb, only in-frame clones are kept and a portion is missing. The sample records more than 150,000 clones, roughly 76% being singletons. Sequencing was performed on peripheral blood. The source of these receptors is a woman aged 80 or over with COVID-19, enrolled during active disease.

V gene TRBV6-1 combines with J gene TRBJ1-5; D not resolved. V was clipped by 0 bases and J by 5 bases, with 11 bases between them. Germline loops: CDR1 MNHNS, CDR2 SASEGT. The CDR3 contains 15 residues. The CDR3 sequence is CASSEAWTGDQPQHF. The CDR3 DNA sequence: TGTGCCAGCAGTGAAGCGTGGACTGGGGATCAGCCCCAGCATTTT.

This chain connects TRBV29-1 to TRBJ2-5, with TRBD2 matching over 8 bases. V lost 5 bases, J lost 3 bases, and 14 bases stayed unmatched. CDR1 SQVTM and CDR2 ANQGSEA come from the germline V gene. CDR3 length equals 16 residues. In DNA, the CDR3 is TGCAGCGTTCCAGGCAGCGGGAGTACTGGGAAAGAGACCCAGTACTTC. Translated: CSVPGSGSTGKETQYF.

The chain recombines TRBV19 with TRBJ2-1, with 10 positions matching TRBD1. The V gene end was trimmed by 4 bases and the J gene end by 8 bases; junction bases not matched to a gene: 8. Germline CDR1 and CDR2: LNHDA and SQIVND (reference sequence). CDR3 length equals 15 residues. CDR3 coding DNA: TGTGCCAGTAGTACCCGGGACAGGGGTATACATGAGCAGTTCTTC. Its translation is CASSTRDRGIHEQFF. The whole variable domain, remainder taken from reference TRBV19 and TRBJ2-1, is DGGITQSPKYLFRKEGQNVTLSCEQNLNHDAMYWYRQDPGQGLRLIYYSQIVNDFQKGDIAEGYSVSREKKESFPLTVTSAQKNPTAFYLCASSTRDRGIHEQFFGPGTRLTVL.

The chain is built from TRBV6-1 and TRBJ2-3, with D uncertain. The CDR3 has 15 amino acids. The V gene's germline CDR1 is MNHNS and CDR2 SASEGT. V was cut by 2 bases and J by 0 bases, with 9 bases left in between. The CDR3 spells CASSEPHFSTDTQYF. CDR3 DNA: TGTGCCAGCAGTGAACCCCACTTTAGCACAGATACGCAGTATTTT.

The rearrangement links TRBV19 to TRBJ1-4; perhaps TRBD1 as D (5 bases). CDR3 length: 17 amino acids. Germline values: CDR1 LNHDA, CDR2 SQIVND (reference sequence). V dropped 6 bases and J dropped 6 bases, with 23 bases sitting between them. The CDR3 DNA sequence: TGTGCCAGTAGAAGGCAGAATACGGGACTGTCCTATGAAAAACTGTTTTTT. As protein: CASRRQNTGLSYEKLFF.

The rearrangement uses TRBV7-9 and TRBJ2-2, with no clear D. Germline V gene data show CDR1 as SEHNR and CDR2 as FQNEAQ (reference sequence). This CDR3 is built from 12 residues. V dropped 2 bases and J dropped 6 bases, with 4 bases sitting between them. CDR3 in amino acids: CASSLPAGELFF. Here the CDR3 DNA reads TGTGCCAGCAGCTTACCGGCCGGGGAGCTGTTTTTT.

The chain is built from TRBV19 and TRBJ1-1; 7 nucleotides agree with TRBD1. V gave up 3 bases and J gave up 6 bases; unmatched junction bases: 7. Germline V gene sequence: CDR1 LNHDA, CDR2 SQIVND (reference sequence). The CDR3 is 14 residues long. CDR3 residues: CASSIPGQAPEAFF. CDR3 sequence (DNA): TGTGCCAGTAGTATTCCCGGACAGGCCCCTGAAGCTTTCTTT.

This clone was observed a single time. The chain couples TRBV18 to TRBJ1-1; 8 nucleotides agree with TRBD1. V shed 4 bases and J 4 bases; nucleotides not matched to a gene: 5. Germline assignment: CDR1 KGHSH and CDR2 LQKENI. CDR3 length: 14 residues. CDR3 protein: CASSQQGVVTEAFF. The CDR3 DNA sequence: TGTGCCAGCTCACAACAGGGGGTGGTCACTGAAGCTTTCTTT.

CDR3 amino acids: CASSLASGGYNEQFF. In DNA, the CDR3 is TGCGCCAGCAGCTTAGCTAGCGGGGGGTACAATGAGCAGTTCTTC. The rearrangement uses TRBV5-1 and TRBJ2-1; 11 nucleotides line up with TRBD2. J gave up 4 bases and V 2 bases, and 2 bases lay outside the gene matches. This CDR3 has 15 amino acids. The V gene's germline CDR1 is SGHRS and CDR2 YFSETQ.

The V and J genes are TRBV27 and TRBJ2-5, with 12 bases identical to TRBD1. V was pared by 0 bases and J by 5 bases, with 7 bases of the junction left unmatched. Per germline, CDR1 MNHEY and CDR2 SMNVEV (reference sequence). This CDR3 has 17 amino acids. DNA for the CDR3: TGTGCCAGCAGTTTATCCCTCGGGACAGGGGGCAGGGAGACCCAGTACTTC. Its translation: CASSLSLGTGGRETQYF.

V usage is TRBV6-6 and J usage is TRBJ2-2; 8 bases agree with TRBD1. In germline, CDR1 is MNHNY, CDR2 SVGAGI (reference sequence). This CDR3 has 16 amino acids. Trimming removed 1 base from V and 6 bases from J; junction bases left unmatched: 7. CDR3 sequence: CASSYFDRGEAGELFF. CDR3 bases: TGTGCCAGCAGTTACTTCGACAGGGGAGAGGCCGGGGAGCTGTTTTTT.

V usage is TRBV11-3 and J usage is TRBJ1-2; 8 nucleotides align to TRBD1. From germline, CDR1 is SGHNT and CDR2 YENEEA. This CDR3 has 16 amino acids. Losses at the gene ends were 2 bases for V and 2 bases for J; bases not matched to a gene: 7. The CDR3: CASSLRGTGGNYGYTF. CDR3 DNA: TGTGCCAGCAGCTTAAGAGGGACAGGCGGAAACTATGGCTACACCTTC.